This passage covers 10 T cell receptor beta chains from one sample sequenced in a study of T cell changes during pregnancy in multiple sclerosis. Assay: immunoSEQ multiplex PCR; the TCRdb copy retains only in-frame clones and omits some. The data contain approximately 90,000 clones, 91% of them singletons. Sequenced here: peripheral blood, sampled after pregnancy. The receptors originated from a female donor in good health, enrolled as a control in a pregnancy study.

J is TRBJ1-1 and V is TRBV5-1; 8 nucleotides match TRBD1. This CDR3 contains 18 residues. Germline loops: CDR1 SGHRS, CDR2 YFSETQ. After removal of 0 bases from V and 1 base from J, the junction contained 11 bases not matched to a gene. The CDR3 here is CASSLGYGTGFGNTEAFF. DNA for the CDR3: TGCGCCAGCAGCTTGGGATACGGGACAGGCTTTGGGAACACTGAAGCTTTCTTT.

This chain links TRBV4-3 with TRBJ2-5, with D uncertain. Germline CDR1 reads LGHNA; CDR2 reads YSLEER. The CDR3 runs 15 residues. Trimming left V 0 bases short and J 5 bases short, with 13 bases between. The CDR3 coding sequence is TGCGCCAGCAGCCAAGATCTCCTGTTTCTCGAGACCCAGTACTTC. Its protein is CASSQDLLFLETQYF.

The chain carries TRBV25-1 and TRBJ2-7; D might be TRBD2 (6 bases). Germline V gene lookup returns CDR1 MGHDK and CDR2 SYGVNS. This CDR3 spans 11 amino acids. CDR3 DNA sequence: TGTCTGAGGGAGCGGGCGGACGAGCAGTACTTC. It codes for CLRERADEQYF.

The chain carries TRBV10-3 and TRBJ1-5; D is undetermined. The CDR3 covers 13 residues. Trimming pared 3 bases from V and 4 bases from J, leaving 7 bases between. Germline values: CDR1 ENHRY, CDR2 SYGVKD. The CDR3 region is CAISEAINQPQHF. The CDR3 DNA reads as TGTGCCATCAGTGAAGCCATTAATCAGCCCCAGCATTTT.

The J gene is TRBJ1-3, the V gene TRBV11-3, with D maybe TRBD1 (6 bases). V lost 5 bases, J lost 4 bases, and 12 bases lay in between. The germline gives CDR1 SGHNT, CDR2 YENEEA. There are 14 residues in the CDR3. CDR3 in DNA: TGTGCCAGCAGCATCCGGGGGGCAGGAAACACCATATATTTT. Its protein is CASSIRGAGNTIYF.

V gene TRBV28 combines with J gene TRBJ2-2, with 7 bases fitting TRBD1. There are 17 residues in the CDR3. V trimming: 4 bases; J trimming: 2 bases; junction bases outside the gene matches: 10. Germline V lookup: CDR1 MDHEN, CDR2 SYDVKM. CDR3 amino acids: CASSSPPGTANTGELFF. For the CDR3, the DNA is TGTGCCAGCAGTTCCCCCCCCGGGACAGCAAACACCGGGGAGCTGTTTTTT.

The V and J genes are TRBV29-1 and TRBJ2-5; 11 positions match TRBD2. The CDR3 sequence is 15 residues long. The germline V gene encodes CDR1 SQVTM and CDR2 ANQGSEA. The V and J ends lost 4 bases and 2 bases, in that order; junction bases with no gene match: 6. CDR3 sequence reads: CSVAVAGGLQETQYF. For the CDR3, the DNA is TGCAGCGTTGCGGTAGCGGGGGGGTTACAAGAGACCCAGTACTTC.

The chain couples TRBV4-2 to TRBJ2-3, with 11 bases matching TRBD2. The germline V gene encodes CDR1 LGHNA and CDR2 YNFKEQ. J lost 7 bases, V lost 3 bases, and 12 bases had no gene match. CDR3 length: 17 amino acids. CDR3 amino acids: CASSQPGSGGATHTQYF. DNA of the CDR3: TGTGCCAGCAGCCAGCCCGGTAGCGGGGGGGCCACTCATACGCAGTATTTT.

V usage is TRBV6-6 and J usage is TRBJ1-5, with 7 bases lining up with TRBD1. Trimming removed 5 bases from V and 0 bases from J; junction bases left unmatched: 4. CDR1 MNHNY and CDR2 SVGAGI come from the germline V gene (reference sequence). The CDR3 totals 15 residues. The CDR3 spells CASSLQGNSNQPQHF. The CDR3 DNA is TGTGCCAGCAGTCTACAGGGGAATAGCAATCAGCCCCAGCATTTT.

CDR3 residues: CASSWGVPYNEQFF. The CDR3 nucleotides are TGTGCCAGTTCATGGGGGGTCCCCTACAATGAGCAGTTCTTC. V gene TRBV7-2 combines with J gene TRBJ2-1; possibly TRBD2 for D (6 bases). Germline loops: CDR1 SGHTA, CDR2 FQGNSA. The germline V and J ends were trimmed by 9 bases and 2 bases, with 14 bases remaining between them. The CDR3 has 14 residues.